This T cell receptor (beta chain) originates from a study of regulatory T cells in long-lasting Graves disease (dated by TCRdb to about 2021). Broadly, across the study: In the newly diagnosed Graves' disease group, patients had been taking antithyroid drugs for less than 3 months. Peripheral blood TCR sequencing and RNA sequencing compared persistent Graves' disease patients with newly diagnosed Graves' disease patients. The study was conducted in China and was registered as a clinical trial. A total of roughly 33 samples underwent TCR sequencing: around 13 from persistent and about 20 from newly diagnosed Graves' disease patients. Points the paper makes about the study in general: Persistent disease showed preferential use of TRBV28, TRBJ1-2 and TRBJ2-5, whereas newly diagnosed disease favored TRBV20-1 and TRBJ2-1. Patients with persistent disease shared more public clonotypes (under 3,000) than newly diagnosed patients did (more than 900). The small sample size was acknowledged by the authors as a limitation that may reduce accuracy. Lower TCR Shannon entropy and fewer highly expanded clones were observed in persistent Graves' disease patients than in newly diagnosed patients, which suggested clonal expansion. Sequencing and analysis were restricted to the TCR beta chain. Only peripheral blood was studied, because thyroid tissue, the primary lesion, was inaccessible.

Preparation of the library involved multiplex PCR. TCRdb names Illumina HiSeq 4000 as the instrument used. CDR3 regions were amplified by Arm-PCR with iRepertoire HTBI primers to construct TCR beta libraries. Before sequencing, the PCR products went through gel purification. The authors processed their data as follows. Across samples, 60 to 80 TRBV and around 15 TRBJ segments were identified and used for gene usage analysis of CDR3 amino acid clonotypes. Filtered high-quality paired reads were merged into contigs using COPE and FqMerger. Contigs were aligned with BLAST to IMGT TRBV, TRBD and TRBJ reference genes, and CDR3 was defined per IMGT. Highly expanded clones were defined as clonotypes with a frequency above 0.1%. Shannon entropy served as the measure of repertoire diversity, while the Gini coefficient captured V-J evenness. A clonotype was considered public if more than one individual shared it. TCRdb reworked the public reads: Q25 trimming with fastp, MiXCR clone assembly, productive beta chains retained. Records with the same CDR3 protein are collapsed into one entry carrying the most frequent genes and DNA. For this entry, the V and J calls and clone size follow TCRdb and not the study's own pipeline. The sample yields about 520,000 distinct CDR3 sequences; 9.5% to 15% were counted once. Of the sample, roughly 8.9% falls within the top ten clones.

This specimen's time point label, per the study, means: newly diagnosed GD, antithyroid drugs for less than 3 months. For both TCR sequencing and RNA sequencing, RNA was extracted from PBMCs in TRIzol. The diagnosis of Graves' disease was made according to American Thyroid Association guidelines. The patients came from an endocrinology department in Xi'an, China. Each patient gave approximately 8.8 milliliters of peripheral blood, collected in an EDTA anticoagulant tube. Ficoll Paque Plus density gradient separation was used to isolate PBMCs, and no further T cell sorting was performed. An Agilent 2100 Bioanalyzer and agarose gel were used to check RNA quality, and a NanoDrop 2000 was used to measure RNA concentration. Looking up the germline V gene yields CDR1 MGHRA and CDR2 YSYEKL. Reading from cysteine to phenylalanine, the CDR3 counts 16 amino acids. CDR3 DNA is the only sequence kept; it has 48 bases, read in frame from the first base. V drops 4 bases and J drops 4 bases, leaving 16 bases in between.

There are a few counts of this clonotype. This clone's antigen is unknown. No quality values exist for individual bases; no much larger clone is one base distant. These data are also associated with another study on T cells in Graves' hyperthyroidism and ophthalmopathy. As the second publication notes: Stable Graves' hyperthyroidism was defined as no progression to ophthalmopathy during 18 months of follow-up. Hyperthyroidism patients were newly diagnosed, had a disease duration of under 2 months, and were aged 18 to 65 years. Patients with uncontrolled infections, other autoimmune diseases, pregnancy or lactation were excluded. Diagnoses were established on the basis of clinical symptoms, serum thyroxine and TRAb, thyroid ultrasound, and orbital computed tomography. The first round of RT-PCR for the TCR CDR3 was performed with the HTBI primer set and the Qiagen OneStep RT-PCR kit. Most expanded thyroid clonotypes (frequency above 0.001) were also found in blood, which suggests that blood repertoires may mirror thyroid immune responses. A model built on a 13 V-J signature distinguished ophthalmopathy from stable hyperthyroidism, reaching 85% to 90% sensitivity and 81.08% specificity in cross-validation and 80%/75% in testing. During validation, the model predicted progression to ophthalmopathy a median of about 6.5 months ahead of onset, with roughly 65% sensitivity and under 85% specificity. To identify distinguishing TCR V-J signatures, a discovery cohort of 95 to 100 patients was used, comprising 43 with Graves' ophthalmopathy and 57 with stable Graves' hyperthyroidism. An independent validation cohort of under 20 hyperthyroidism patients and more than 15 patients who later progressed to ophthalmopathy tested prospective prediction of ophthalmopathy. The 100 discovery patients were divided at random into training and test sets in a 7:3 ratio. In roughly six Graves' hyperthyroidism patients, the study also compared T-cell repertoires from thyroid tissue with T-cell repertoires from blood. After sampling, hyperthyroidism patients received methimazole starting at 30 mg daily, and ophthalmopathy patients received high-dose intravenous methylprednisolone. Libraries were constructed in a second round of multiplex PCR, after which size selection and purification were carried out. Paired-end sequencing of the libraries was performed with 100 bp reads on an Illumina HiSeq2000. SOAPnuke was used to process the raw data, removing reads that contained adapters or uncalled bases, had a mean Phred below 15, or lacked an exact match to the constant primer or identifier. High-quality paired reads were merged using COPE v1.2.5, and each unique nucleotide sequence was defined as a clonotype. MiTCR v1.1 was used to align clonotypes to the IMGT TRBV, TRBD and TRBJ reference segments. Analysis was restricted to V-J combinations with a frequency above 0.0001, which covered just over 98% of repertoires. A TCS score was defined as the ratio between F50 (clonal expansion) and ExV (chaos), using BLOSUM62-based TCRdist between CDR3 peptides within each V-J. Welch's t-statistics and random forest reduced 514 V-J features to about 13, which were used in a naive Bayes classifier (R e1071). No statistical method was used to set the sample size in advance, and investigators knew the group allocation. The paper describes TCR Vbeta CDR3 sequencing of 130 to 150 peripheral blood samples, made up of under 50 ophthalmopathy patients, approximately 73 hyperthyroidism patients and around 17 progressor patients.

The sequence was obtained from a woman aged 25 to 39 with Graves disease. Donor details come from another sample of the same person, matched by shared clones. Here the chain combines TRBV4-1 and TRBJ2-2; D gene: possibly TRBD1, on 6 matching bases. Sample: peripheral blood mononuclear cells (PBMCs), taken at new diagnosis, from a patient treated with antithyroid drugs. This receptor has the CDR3 CASSRLPQGPTGELFF. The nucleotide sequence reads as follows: TGCGCCAGCAGCCGCCTCCCACAGGGACCCACCGGGGAGCTGTTTTTT.